This is a list of T cell receptor beta chains from one sample in a study of siplizumab effects on memory and regulatory T cells. Using immunoSEQ multiplex PCR, the repertoire was profiled, and TCRdb retains in-frame clones only, with some absent. The data contain around 68,000 clones, around 90% of them singletons. Sequencing was performed on Tregs sorted from blood. The receptors stem from a human donor in good health. CDR3s include the opening cysteine and the closing phenylalanine or tryptophan.

v_gene	CDR3aa
TRBV6-5	CASSYWANTEAFF
TRBV7-8	CASRATSGRAGELFF
TRBV9	CASSPTSNYGYTF
TRBV30	CAWSVAGTPARSGGYTF
TRBV7-9	CASSLAPGHTDTQYF
TRBV11-3	CASSLAGGTGELFF
TRBV7-3	CASSLKGGREETQYF
TRBV19	CASSSTGGQPQHF
TRBV5-1	CASSLAGTEETQYF
TRBV19	CASRKTSGSSYEQYF
TRBV9	CASSRRGKGSPLHF
TRBV19	CASTRLRGGGQPQHF
TRBV27	CASSFAGLATDTQYF
TRBV7-2	CASSLTRVGETQYF
TRBV27	CASSPRADYGYTF
TRBV2	CASSPTGGRSPLHF
TRBV6-6	CASRGLVPDREAFF
TRBV10-1	CASSESIGRGIQPQHF
TRBV30	CAWSAERALHF
TRBV9	CASGPRASESTDTQYF
TRBV7-2	CASSFARRVAGKNEQFF
TRBV7-8	CASSAPGHPNQPQHF
TRBV6-6	CASSYSEGSNQPQHF
TRBV6-5	CASSSDPGPQPFEQYF
TRBV27	CASSLAGVGGNEQFF
TRBV20-1	CSARPQGTQYF
TRBV20-1	CSARRSTEAFF
TRBV7-9	CASSLEGQGRNEQFF
TRBV12-5	CASGLSRGRISNQPQHF
TRBV18	CASSPPTGGNTEAFF
TRBV30	CAGTGAGGVVHEQFF
TRBV10-1	CASSEGVGGNLTDTQYF
TRBV12-5	CASGSSEETQYF
TRBV4-1	CASSQDNRFNYGYTF
TRBV19	CASRSGDRGTNTEAFF
TRBV7-9	CASSSPGPYGYTF
TRBV7-2	CASSLGAKNIQYF
TRBV2	CASTPVRGYGYTF
TRBV11-3	CASSHRDRQSGEQYF
TRBV6-5	CASSWGRDGMLEQFF
TRBV19	CASSIVGTGVQPQHF
TRBV27	CASSPLGTSNQPQHF
TRBV7-3	CASSLLGGTEAFF
TRBV27	CASSLSWGNEQFF
TRBV7-9	CASSLAVHFPGGKNIQYF
TRBV6-6	CASSYGRGGKHYGYTF
TRBV18	CASSPDSGKYGYTF
TRBV30	CAWAPSGGSYNEQFF
TRBV19	CASSIYGVSGNTIYF
TRBV10-3	CAISESTGAPFPSEAFF
TRBV29-1	CSIGQSNQPQHF
TRBV18	CASSPLRAGANVLTF
TRBV30	CAWSPTGSAPSYEQCF
TRBV4-3	CASSQDPGGFTDTQYF
TRBV11-1	CASSLDADTQYF
TRBV6-5	CASSYSNEQFF
TRBV6-5	CASSYGVYNEQFF